The T cell receptor beta chain described here comes from a study of cytomegalovirus exposure and HLA in healthy donors. The length of the CDR3 is 17 residues. CDR1 is MDHEN and CDR2 is SYDVKM in the germline V gene. Trimming at V came to 4 bases and at J to 3 bases, leaving 12 bases not matched to a gene. Researchers ran the PCR with 60 Vbeta and 13 Jbeta primers. TCRdb's copy holds only in-frame clones and misses some; the assay was immunoSEQ multiplex PCR. The table lists 150,000 to 200,000 clones, 60% to 80% of them singletons. The receptor comes from a man aged 45-65 years in good health and CMV-seropositive. J is TRBJ1-2 and V is TRBV28, with TRBD1 identical over 9 bases. Specimen: PBMCs. CDR3 loop: CASSSPSSGQGYYGYTF. CDR3 in DNA: TGTGCCAGCAGTTCACCCAGCTCGGGACAGGGATACTATGGCTACACCTTC.